What follows is one T cell receptor beta chain and its context. The clone's antigen remains unknown. No much larger clonotype is one base removed from it; base qualities were not supplied. This specimen belongs to a study of cytomegalovirus exposure and HLA in healthy donors (dated by TCRdb to between 2016 and 2019). Looking at the study overall: An earlier analysis of several hundred of the donors reported approximately 260 Gb of sequence data and around 100 million unique TCR beta sequences obtained from 180 million or so T cells. An early release covering about 600 HLA-typed donors comprised about 290 gigabases of sequencing data and tens of millions of unique TCR sequences. Of the 300 to 450 genotyped donors, roughly 80% fell in the genetic ancestry cluster associated with self-reported Caucasian donors. The study aimed to test whether cataloging public T cell receptors could reveal signatures of past pathogen exposure. Using immunosequencing, the study profiled T cell repertoires from 500 to 800 subjects and related those repertoires to cytomegalovirus serostatus. Along with the approximately 700-subject first cohort, a separate validation cohort of around 120 different subjects was used. To predict cytomegalovirus infection status, the study combined high-throughput TCR immunosequencing, statistical association of individual TCRs with disease status, and machine learning. A later analysis re-examined previously published TCR beta repertoires from roughly 650 donors and added high-resolution HLA genotyping to investigate patterns of TCR occurrence. Rather than drawing on any new phenotypic data, the later analysis identified candidate immune exposures from TCR beta sequences and the way those sequences occurred across donors. An earlier analysis of about 600 of the donors used high-throughput TCR beta sequencing to judge whether each TCR beta V gene segment behaved as functional or pseudogenic. Donor age, sex, ethnicity and CMV serostatus were compiled alongside the repertoire data. Genome-wide SNP genotypes for about three fifths of the 666 donors were used in a later genetic analysis, which treated that subset as a discovery cohort. All discovery cohort repertoires had been generated using a single sequencing platform. Both class I and class II loci were covered by HLA typing, at four-digit resolution. Typing coverage differed by locus: A, B, C, DRB1 and DQB1 were typed in roughly 620-630 donors, DQA1 in 522, DPA1 in around 600, and DPB1 in just under 490. A handful of DR-DQ haplotypes were handled as single units for association and clustering because linkage in the cohort was strong. Among 398 genotyped donors of the cohort, an average of around 240,000 unique TCR beta nucleotide sequences were sequenced per donor, around 18% of them non-productive. Summary of the overall study and its limitations: Three of the identified cytomegalovirus-associated TCR beta chains were confirmed in vitro to be specific for cytomegalovirus antigens. According to a later analysis, TCR association rates differed among HLA loci, with DRB1 alleles showing the most associated TCRs and HLA-C alleles showing the fewest. In a later analysis, several top co-occurrence clusters were reported to appear linked to parvovirus B19, influenza, CMV and Epstein-Barr virus. A cluster of highly shared sequence variants was judged likely to represent a technical artifact of the sequencing pipeline. It was suggested by the authors that the approach could potentially be generalized to other disease states and immunological phenotypes. A later genetic analysis reported fewer N-insertions in productive TCRs among donors in an Asian-associated ancestry cluster than the approximately 670-donor mean. HLA typing was unavailable for some donors at each locus, so association tests used only the typed subset. In a later genetic analysis, a missense DCLRE1C variant was associated with V-gene and J-gene trimming of TCR beta chains, and the association was replicated in an independent cohort. At a false discovery rate of 0.05, a later analysis linked some 18,000 TCR beta sequences to specific HLA alleles. Immune exposure information for the cohort was limited to CMV serostatus. Correlated functional status among segregating V segments might be attributable to linkage disequilibrium, but an unknown experimental factor could not be ruled out. A later analysis found that HLA-associated TCR beta chains were more clonally expanded and had lower generation probabilities than equally common non-associated chains. The classifier was reported to diagnose cytomegalovirus status with high specificity and sensitivity in both the original cohort and the validation cohort. About 15 rarely observed V segments, including chromosome 9 orphons, were excluded from the earlier analysis of almost 600 of the donors because counts were too low. A later analysis found that most CMV-associated TCR beta chains appeared HLA-restricted, with HLA associations seemingly driven largely by CMV exposure. Some IMGT-functional V segments, including TRBV6-2 and TRBV6-3, could not be distinguished by the 87-base-pair reads and were therefore excluded. Only TCR beta chains were sequenced in this cohort, and the absence of alpha or paired-chain data limited detectable features. A further reported finding was that TCR beta sequences accurately predicted the HLA-A and HLA-B alleles for most subjects in the first cohort. While some public TCRs were present in many individuals, most TCR sequences turned up only very rarely across donors. Assigning TCR associations to individual alleles was difficult when HLA alleles, especially DR and DQ, strongly co-occurred. Broadly in line with IMGT annotations, most TCR beta V segments showed up in productive rearrangements about 87% or about 30% of the time in an earlier analysis of several hundred of the donors. Sequencing depth was assumed to be roughly uniform across donors in the presence/absence analyses, though that assumption may not hold. A total of 164 TCR beta chains were listed by the study as associated with cytomegalovirus.

The CDR3 sequence holds 14 residues, the cysteine and phenylalanine included. Of all the DNA, just the CDR3 is kept, 42 bases in frame from base 1. The germline V gene specifies MNHEY as CDR1 and SVGAGI as CDR2. V loses 4 bases at its end and J loses 3 bases; junction bases beyond the gene matches: 3. In total, just over 650 healthy bone marrow donors made up the cohort. All cohort members were sampled while nominally healthy, although unrecorded immune exposures were likely present. The donor tested CMV seronegative and was one of the 352 seronegative cohort members. Each donor provided a peripheral blood sample, and peripheral blood mononuclear cells were used for TCR beta sequencing. The Qiagen DNeasy Blood Extraction Kit was used to extract genomic DNA from the blood cell samples. The receptor library was made with the immunoSEQ multiplex PCR assay. A mixture of 60 forward primers for TCR Vbeta segments and 13 reverse primers for TCR Jbeta segments was used in the multiplex PCR. Amplification of the CDR3 region of rearranged TCR beta genes was performed with a multiplex PCR assay on genomic DNA. The amplified TCR beta libraries were sequenced on the Illumina HiSeq System as 87-base-pair reads. On the authors' methods: In a later analysis, tens of millions of unique TCR beta chains were counted across the 500 to 700 repertoires, and some 10 million of these chains were shared by at least two donors. To remove PCR and sequencing errors, raw reads were error-corrected and collapsed into unique sequences using a nearest-neighbor algorithm that merged closely related sequences. CDR3 sequences were aligned to IMGT reference sequences to assign V, D and J gene segments. For a sequence to be retained, a match of at least six nucleotides to both a V gene segment and a J gene segment was required. A rearrangement counted as productive if the CDR3 had no stop codons and remained in frame with V and J, and every other rearrangement counted as non-productive. Following IMGT convention, CDR3 was defined as the stretch from the second conserved V-encoded cysteine up to the conserved J-encoded phenylalanine. The earlier analysis of fewer than 750 of the donors excluded sequences that lacked an unambiguous match to a single V gene segment. In an earlier analysis of approximately 500 of the donors, a V segment was called functional when productive rearrangements were above 56.7%, and segregating when the standard deviation between donors exceeded 5%. To diagnose cytomegalovirus status from the catalog of TCR beta chain sequences, a statistical classification framework was built. In a later analysis, TCR nucleotide sequences were compared against IMGT/GENE-DB human TR gene sequences so that V and J genes could be assigned. The TCRdist pipeline was used in a later analysis to assign CDR3 sequences and most-parsimonious VDJ recombination scenarios. A later analysis defined each TCR beta chain by its CDR3 amino acid sequence plus V-gene family, and excluded reads lacking a unique V-gene family. A later analysis removed roughly 590 highly shared, low-generation-probability nucleotide sequences to deal with suspected cross-contamination and a sequencing artifact. A later analysis calculated a clonal expansion index for each public chain from normalized within-repertoire ranks of inferred template counts. In a later analysis, generation probabilities were computed using a VDJ recombination model fitted to out-of-frame rearrangements, and the results were checked against IGoR. A later analysis scored TCR-TCR, TCR-HLA and TCR-CMV co-occurrence with hypergeometric tests, applying a repertoire-size bias correction to TCR pairs. To estimate false discovery rates, a later analysis permuted the HLA or CMV assignments 20 times. In a later analysis, co-occurring TCRs were grouped using DBSCAN, with TCRdist sequence similarity added in when clustering inside HLA-allele-positive subsets. For co-occurrence clustering, repertoires with fewer than 30,000 or more than 120,000 public chains were excluded, along with roughly 5 repertoires with anomalous nucleotide sharing. TCRdb took over this immuneACCESS table, retaining in-frame rearrangements with V and J assigned. Such tables are incomplete; in checked studies, under half of the missing clones stem from an unresolved V gene, and the remainder is unexplained. V and J calls and clone size are copied from that table; D and trimming were computed from the DNA. The sample data list about 190,000 clones, and approximately 80% of these were observed just once. 1.5% to 2% of the sample rests with the top ten.

The clonotype was recovered from a woman between 18 and 30 years old in good health and CMV-seronegative. This chain joins TRBV6-5 to TRBJ1-5, and TRBD1 aligns with 7 junction nucleotides. Sequenced material: PBMCs. The CDR3 corresponds to CASSSQGTNQPQHF. The sequenced DNA is TGTGCCAGCAGTTCACAGGGGACCAATCAGCCCCAGCATTTT.